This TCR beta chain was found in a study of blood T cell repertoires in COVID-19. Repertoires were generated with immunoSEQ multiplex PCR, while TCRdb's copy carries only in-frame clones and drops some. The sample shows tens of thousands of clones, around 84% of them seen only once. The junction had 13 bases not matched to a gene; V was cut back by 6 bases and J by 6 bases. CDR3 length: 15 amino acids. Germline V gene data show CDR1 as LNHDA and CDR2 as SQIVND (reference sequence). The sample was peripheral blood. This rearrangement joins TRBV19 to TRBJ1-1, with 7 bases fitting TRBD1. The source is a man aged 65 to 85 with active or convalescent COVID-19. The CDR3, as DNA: TGTGCCAGTAGCGAGGGGGCGCGGCTTATGTCTGAAGCTTTCTTT. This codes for CASSEGARLMSEAFF.